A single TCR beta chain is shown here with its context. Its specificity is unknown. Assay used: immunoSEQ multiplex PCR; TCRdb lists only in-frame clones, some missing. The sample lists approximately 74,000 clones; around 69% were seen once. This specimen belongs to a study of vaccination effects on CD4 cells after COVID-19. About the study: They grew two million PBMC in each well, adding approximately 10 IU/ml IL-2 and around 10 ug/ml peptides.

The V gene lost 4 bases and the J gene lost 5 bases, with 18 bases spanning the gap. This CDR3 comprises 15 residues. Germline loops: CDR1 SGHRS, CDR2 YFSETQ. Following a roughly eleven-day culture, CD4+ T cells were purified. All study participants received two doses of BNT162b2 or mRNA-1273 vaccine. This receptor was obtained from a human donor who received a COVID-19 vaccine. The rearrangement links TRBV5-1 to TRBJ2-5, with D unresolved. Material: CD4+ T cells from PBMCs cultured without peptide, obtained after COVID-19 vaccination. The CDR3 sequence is CASSPLEAPRETQYF. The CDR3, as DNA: TGCGCCAGCAGCCCCCTGGAAGCTCCCAGGGAGACCCAGTACTTC.